This T cell receptor (beta chain) was obtained from a study of cytomegalovirus exposure and HLA in healthy donors. Primers for the PCR totalled 60 Vbeta and 13 Jbeta. TCRdb's table, derived via immunoSEQ multiplex PCR, lists solely in-frame clones and lacks some. The repertoire consists of about 190,000 clones, with about three quarters occurring once and the leading ten covering 2.1%. This clone was found a few times. The sequence came from a woman in her 30s in good health and CMV-seropositive. The sample consisted of PBMCs.

The chain's CDR3 is CASSYRPGLMNTEAFF. CDR3 in DNA: TGTGCCAGCAGTTACCGGCCCGGGTTGATGAACACTGAAGCTTTCTTT. The genes are TRBV6-5 and TRBJ1-1; the D is unclear. Deletions cut 2 bases from V and 0 bases from J, with 13 bases between. CDR3 length equals 16 residues. In germline, CDR1 is MNHEY, CDR2 SVGAGI.